The clone carrying this TCR beta chain was picked up many times. The antigen is unknown. This CDR3 comprises 14 residues. V was pared by 6 bases and J by 4 bases, with 11 bases of the junction left unmatched. Germline values: CDR1 SQVTM, CDR2 ANQGSEA. This record comes from a study of T-cell reconstitution after alpha-beta-depleted transplantation in children. Regarding the study as a whole: T-cell counts and diversity at one year post-transplant came mainly from newly produced T cells.

The TCRbeta library was prepared with unique molecular identifiers. TCRdb reanalysed the PCR reads using MiXCR and keeps one entry per CDR3 protein. The table includes around 450,000 distinct CDR3 sequences, about 10% detected once. Specimen: PBMCs, collected before TCRalphabeta/CD19-depleted stem cell transplant. The receptor comes from a child aged 2 to 15 with inherited bone marrow failure, due to receive a stem cell transplant. V and J are TRBV29-1 and TRBJ2-7, with 8 bases identical to TRBD1. The CDR3: CSVRRDRSTYEQYF. CDR3 coding DNA: TGCAGCGTAAGACGGGACAGGAGTACTTACGAGCAGTACTTC.